Below, 26 T cell receptor beta chains from the same sample are listed, as sequenced in a study of cytomegalovirus exposure and HLA in healthy donors. PCR involved 60 Vbeta and 13 Jbeta primers. TCRdb keeps only in-frame clones here, not all; method: immunoSEQ multiplex PCR. The sample has roughly 140,000 clones; 64% are singletons. The sample comprised PBMCs. These receptors were collected from a woman aged 25 to 39 in good health and CMV-seropositive.

V is TRBV5-6 and J is TRBJ1-1; possibly TRBD1 for D (5 bases). This CDR3 is 13 amino acids long. Per the germline V gene, CDR1 is SGHDT and CDR2 is YYEEEE. V shed 4 bases and J shed 3 bases, with 10 bases lying between them. The CDR3 DNA follows: TGTGCCAGCAGCCAGGGATTGGACACTGAAGCTTTCTTT. It codes for CASSQGLDTEAFF.

The chain links TRBV6-5 to TRBJ2-5, with unresolved D. Germline V CDR1 and CDR2: MNHEY, SVGAGI. The CDR3 length is 13 residues. V was trimmed by 5 bases and J by 3 bases, leaving 10 bases between them. As DNA, the CDR3 is TGTGCCAGCAGTAGACTGATGAAAGAGACCCAGTACTTC. This gives the protein CASSRLMKETQYF.

In its sample, this clone was seen a few times. The chain has TRBV21-1 and TRBJ1-2; the table's TRBD1 call for D was not verified on the DNA. TRBV21-1 has pseudogene status. This CDR3 comprises 17 residues. CDR3 coding DNA: TGTGCCAGCAGCAAGGCCGGACAGGGGGCCTGGAACTATGGCTACACCTTC. Protein product: CASSKAGQGAWNYGYTF.

The chain recombines TRBV10-1 with TRBJ1-3, with no clear D. Germline assignment: CDR1 WNHNN and CDR2 SYGVQD (reference sequence). This CDR3 has 15 amino acids. Deletions cut 0 bases from V and 2 bases from J, with 8 bases between. CDR3 sequence reads: CASSESRETGNTIYF. CDR3 nucleotide sequence: TGCGCCAGCAGTGAGTCGAGAGAGACTGGAAACACCATATATTTT.

This clone was counted only a few times. In nucleotides, the CDR3 is TGCGCCAGCAGTCGGGGACAGGGGAACTACGAGCAGTACTTC. Amino acid sequence: CASSRGQGNYEQYF. This chain links TRBV5-1 with TRBJ2-7; 10 bases are a match to TRBD1. V dropped 5 bases and J dropped 3; count of bases not matched to a gene: 5. Germline values: CDR1 SGHRS, CDR2 YFSETQ. This CDR3 region has 14 residues.

This chain uses TRBV15 with TRBJ2-5, with D maybe TRBD2 (5 bases). The germline V gene has CDR1 LNHNV and CDR2 YYDKDF (reference sequence). V lost 0 bases and J lost 4, with 9 bases in between. The CDR3 extends over 14 amino acids. CDR3 nucleotides: TGTGCCACCAGCAGAGACCCTCGGGGAGAGACCCAGTACTTC. The encoded protein is CATSRDPRGETQYF.

The chain is built from TRBV15 and TRBJ2-5; D might be TRBD2 (6 bases). The CDR3 runs 13 residues. CDR1 and CDR2 from the germline V gene are LNHNV and YYDKDF (reference sequence). The V end was cut by 3 bases, the J end by 1 base, with 6 bases between. The CDR3 sequence is CATSSSGQETQYF. CDR3 in DNA: TGTGCCACCAGCAGTAGCGGCCAAGAGACCCAGTACTTC.

V is TRBV30 and J is TRBJ2-3; possibly TRBD2 for D (6 bases). The CDR3 length is 12 residues. The germline V and J ends were trimmed by 5 bases and 3 bases, with 9 bases remaining between them. Germline V gene sequence: CDR1 GTSNPN, CDR2 SVGIG (reference sequence). This CDR3 reads CAWAGTTDTQYF. In nucleotides, the CDR3 is TGTGCCTGGGCCGGGACTACAGATACGCAGTATTTT.

The chain recombines TRBV5-1 with TRBJ2-7; 12 bases map to TRBD1. The CDR3 is made up of 15 amino acids. CDR1 is SGHRS, CDR2 YFSETQ, per germline. Trimming removed 4 bases from V and 7 bases from J; junction bases left unmatched: 9. The CDR3 reads CASSRSGQGAREQYF. The CDR3 DNA reads as TGCGCCAGCAGCCGTTCGGGACAGGGGGCGAGAGAGCAGTACTTC.

The rearrangement joins TRBV30 to TRBJ2-7; possible D gene TRBD1, 6 bases. CDR3 length: 12 residues. Germline CDR1 reads GTSNPN; CDR2 reads SVGIG (reference sequence). V was shortened by 3 bases and J by 3 bases, with 9 bases between the two germline ends. CDR3 loop: CAWSRGRYEQYF. The CDR3 bases are TGTGCCTGGAGCAGGGGACGCTACGAGCAGTACTTC. Filled out from reference TRBV30 and TRBJ2-7, the complete variable domain reads SQTIHQWPATLVQPVGSPLSLECTVEGTSNPNLYWYRQAAGRGLQLLFYSVGIGQISSEVPQNLSASRPQDRQFILSSKKLLLSDSGFYLCAWSRGRYEQYFGPGTRLTVT.

A few counts support this clone. J is TRBJ2-2 and V is TRBV5-1; maybe TRBD2 (5 bases). V was clipped by 3 bases and J by 4 bases, with 7 bases between them. The germline CDR1 and CDR2 sequences are SGHRS and YFSETQ. The CDR3 runs 13 residues. The CDR3 DNA is TGCGCCAGCAGCTCGGACTTCACCGGGGAGCTGTTTTTT. Its protein is CASSSDFTGELFF. The full variable domain, completed using reference TRBV5-1 and TRBJ2-2, is KAGVTQTPRYLIKTRGQQVTLSCSPISGHRSVSWYQQTPGQGLQFLFEYFSETQRNKGNFPGRFSGRQFSNSRSEMNVSTLELGDSALYLCASSSDFTGELFFGEGSRLTVL.

The V gene is TRBV11-2, the J gene TRBJ2-6; TRBD2 might be the D (5 bases). The germline V gene has CDR1 SGHAT and CDR2 FQNNGV. The CDR3 consists of 16 residues. V was pared by 6 bases and J by 0 bases, with 12 bases between. The DNA for the CDR3 is TGTGCCAGCAGTTCCGACGGAGGCTCTGGGGCCAACGTCCTGACTTTC. Translation: CASSSDGGSGANVLTF.

This rearrangement joins TRBV10-3 to TRBJ1-6, with D perhaps matching TRBD1 (5 bases). With 3 bases removed from V and 9 bases from J, the gap between germline ends came to 15 bases. CDR3 length equals 15 residues. The germline gives CDR1 ENHRY, CDR2 SYGVKD. CDR3 nucleotide sequence: TGTGCCATCAGTGACCTTACCTCAGGGTTTTCACCCCTCCACTTT. As protein: CAISDLTSGFSPLHF.

The chain is built from TRBV7-3 and TRBJ1-6; the match to TRBD1 covers 9 bases. The CDR3 is 14 residues long. The V gene end was trimmed by 2 bases and the J gene end by 7 bases; junction bases not matched to a gene: 0. Germline V lookup: CDR1 SGHTA, CDR2 FQGTGA. CDR3 loop: CASSLGTGNSPLHF. The CDR3 nucleotides read TGTGCCAGCAGCTTAGGGACAGGGAATTCACCCCTCCACTTT.

CDR3 amino acids: CASSTKPGQGFFNEQFF. The DNA for the CDR3 is TGTGCCAGCAGCACCAAACCGGGACAGGGGTTTTTCAATGAGCAGTTCTTC. This chain joins TRBV9 and TRBJ2-1; 10 bases map to TRBD1. The CDR3 is made up of 17 amino acids. Trimming removed 4 bases from V and 6 bases from J; junction bases left unmatched: 13. The germline CDR1 and CDR2 sequences are SGDLS and YYNGEE.

Only a few counts were recorded for this clone. The chain carries TRBV27 and TRBJ2-7, with a tentative D call TRBD2 (5 bases). The germline CDR1 and CDR2 sequences are MNHEY and SMNVEV (reference sequence). The CDR3 extends over 18 amino acids. Trimming took 0 bases from V and 2 from J, leaving 20 bases between them. The CDR3 DNA sequence: TGTGCCAGCAGTTTATCGGGAGCGTTGGGATCCCAGGCCTACGAGCAGTACTTC. Translation: CASSLSGALGSQAYEQYF.

This clone was counted a few times. This chain links TRBV5-1 with TRBJ1-1, with D possibly being TRBD1 (5 bases). There are 15 residues in the CDR3. With 4 bases removed from V and 3 bases from J, the gap between germline ends came to 16 bases. Germline CDR1 reads SGHRS; CDR2 reads YFSETQ. CDR3 sequence: CASSRGGIEDTEAFF. In DNA form, the CDR3 reads TGCGCCAGCAGCCGGGGGGGGATAGAGGACACTGAAGCTTTCTTT. The full variable domain, with the rest looked up from reference TRBV5-1 and TRBJ1-1, is KAGVTQTPRYLIKTRGQQVTLSCSPISGHRSVSWYQQTPGQGLQFLFEYFSETQRNKGNFPGRFSGRQFSNSRSEMNVSTLELGDSALYLCASSRGGIEDTEAFFGQGTRLTVV.

This clone was counted once. The chain combines TRBV6-4 with TRBJ1-5, with D possibly TRBD1 on 6 matching bases. V was clipped by 0 bases and J by 4 bases, with 22 bases between them. The CDR3 totals 19 residues. Per the germline V gene, CDR1 is MRHNA and CDR2 is SNTAGT. CDR3 bases: TGTGCCAGCAGTGACTCGGTGTGTGTACAGGGCCCCGTAAATCAGCCCCAGCATTTT. Translation gives CASSDSVCVQGPVNQPQHF.

V usage is TRBV7-3 and J usage is TRBJ1-1; D gene unclear. The CDR3 loop spans 13 amino acids. Trimming shortened V by 0 bases and J by 8 bases, and 10 bases separated the two germline ends. Germline V gene sequence: CDR1 SGHTA, CDR2 FQGTGA. Written as DNA, the CDR3 is TGTGCCAGCAGCTTAACTTTGGAGGTCGAAGCTTTCTTT. Its translation is CASSLTLEVEAFF.

In this sample, this clone turned up once. The chain has TRBV7-9 and TRBJ2-7, with 11 bases identical to TRBD2. From germline, CDR1 is SEHNR and CDR2 FQNEAQ (reference sequence). J was trimmed by 2 bases and V by 4 bases; bases with no gene match: 4. This CDR3 contains 15 residues. CDR3 coding DNA: TGTGCCAGCAGCTATACTAGCGGGAGAGCCTACGAGCAGTACTTC. It translates to CASSYTSGRAYEQYF.

This clone has a handful of counts. The chain carries TRBV9 and TRBJ1-2, with D unclear. Germline CDR1 SGDLS, CDR2 YYNGEE. Trimming removed 4 bases at V and 4 bases at J, with 11 bases between. The CDR3 is made up of 13 amino acids. The CDR3 loop is CASSMVASYGYTF. The CDR3 DNA follows: TGTGCCAGCAGCATGGTGGCCTCCTATGGCTACACCTTC. Full variable domain (rest looked up from reference TRBV9 and TRBJ1-2): DSGVTQTPKHLITATGQRVTLRCSPRSGDLSVYWYQQSLDQGLQFLIQYYNGEERAKGNILERFSAQQFPDLHSELNLSSLELGDSALYFCASSMVASYGYTFGSGTRLTVV.

The gene calls are TRBV11-2 and TRBJ2-1; TRBD1 is a possible D gene (5 bases). This CDR3 is built from 16 residues. Germline V CDR1 and CDR2: SGHAT, FQNNGV. Trimming removed 2 bases from V and 4 bases from J, with 15 bases in between. The CDR3 is CASSLKGRPRYNEQFF. CDR3 nucleotide sequence: TGTGCCAGCAGCTTAAAGGGGCGTCCAAGGTACAATGAGCAGTTCTTC. Combining the CDR3 with reference TRBV11-2 and TRBJ2-1 gives the whole variable domain EAGVAQSPRYKIIEKRQSVAFWCNPISGHATLYWYQQILGQGPKLLIQFQNNGVVDDSQLPKDRFSAERLKGVDSTLKIQPAKLEDSAVYLCASSLKGRPRYNEQFFGPGTRLTVL.

This clone appeared a few times. The J gene is TRBJ1-1, the V gene TRBV11-1, with TRBD1 matching over 10 bases. The length of the CDR3 is 15 residues. CDR1 and CDR2 (germline): SGHAT, FQDESV (reference sequence). Unmatched junction bases numbered 4, after V lost 1 base and J lost 5 bases. This CDR3 reads CASSLGQGARTEAFF. CDR3 coding DNA: TGTGCCAGCAGCTTAGGACAGGGGGCGCGGACTGAAGCTTTCTTT.

This clone was seen a few times. The rearrangement joins TRBV29-1 to TRBJ1-1, with D perhaps matching TRBD1 (5 bases). Trimming removed 7 bases from V and 1 base from J, with 10 bases in between. The CDR3 sequence is 12 residues long. Germline values: CDR1 SQVTM, CDR2 ANQGSEA. The DNA for the CDR3 is TGCAGCGCCGGGGGGGGGAACACTGAAGCTTTCTTT. This codes for CSAGGGNTEAFF.

The chain joins TRBV7-2 to TRBJ2-7, with a weak D call TRBD1 (5 bases). This CDR3 has 13 residues. V gave up 2 bases and J gave up 3 bases, with 8 bases separating them. The V gene's germline CDR1 is SGHTA and CDR2 FQGNSA. CDR3 in amino acids: CASSLSGNYEQYF. DNA of the CDR3: TGTGCCAGCAGCTTATCAGGGAACTACGAGCAGTACTTC.

The chain is built from TRBV11-3 and TRBJ2-1; D remains ambiguous. The germline V gene has CDR1 SGHNT and CDR2 YENEEA. The V end was cut by 4 bases, the J end by 6 bases, with 25 bases between. CDR3 length: 18 residues. This CDR3 is CASSSTKRGYLVGNEQFF. CDR3 bases: TGTGCCAGCAGCTCCACGAAACGAGGCTACCTTGTAGGCAATGAGCAGTTCTTC.